Sequencing of this T cell receptor beta chain was carried out in a study of T cells after yellow fever vaccination. TCRdb reprocessed the 5' RACE reads with MiXCR, giving one entry per CDR3 protein. The sample has about 630,000 distinct CDR3 sequences; roughly an eighth are singletons. Trimming pared 1 base from V and 6 bases from J, leaving 9 bases between. This CDR3 contains 13 residues. CDR1 is MDHEN, CDR2 SYDVKM, per germline. The sequence was collected from a man aged 25-45 years who received the YFV17D yellow fever vaccine. The chain joins TRBV28 to TRBJ1-1; the D gene is possibly TRBD1 (6 bases). Sample: PBMCs, taken on the day of the yellow fever booster vaccination. The CDR3 here is CASSLFGGPEAFF. The CDR3 DNA is TGTGCCAGCAGTTTATTTGGGGGCCCTGAAGCTTTCTTT.